This T cell receptor beta chain was obtained from a study of blood T cell repertoires in COVID-19. At the level of the study: Samples representing acute and convalescent COVID-19 were sourced from the United States, Italy and Spain. PBMCs, B-cell-depleted T cells, or T cells were the source of the cDNA or gDNA that made up the material.

Study processing details: Nucleated cell number was recorded as an estimate derived from reference gene primer amplification. Data came from immunoSEQ multiplex PCR; TCRdb stores just in-frame clones and leaves some out. V, J and clone size were drawn from that table, and D and trimming were deduced from the DNA. Among about 90,000 clones listed, around 93% were seen once. Sequencing was carried out using peripheral blood. This TCR was sampled from a human donor with active COVID-19. The donor label of this sample is uncertain.

Here the CDR3 reads CASSRDYNSPLHF. The CDR3 DNA sequence: TGTGCCAGCAGTCGAGACTATAATTCACCCCTCCACTTT. The rearrangement uses TRBV12-3 or TRBV12-4 and TRBJ1-6; D not resolved. V was cut by 5 bases and J by 3 bases, with 5 bases left in between. The CDR3 extends over 13 amino acids.